This TCR beta chain was recovered during a study of control samples from healthy donors and cancer patients. Only in-frame clones appear in the TCRdb table, and some are missing; sequencing was by immunoSEQ multiplex PCR. The sample lists over 120,000 clones, roughly 94% occurring once. V was clipped by 1 base and J by 2 bases; unmatched bases: 2. There are 14 residues in the CDR3. Germline V gene data show CDR1 as KGHSH and CDR2 as LQKENI. The sequence was obtained from a man in his fifties or sixties with colorectal cancer. Specimen: PBMCs. This chain links TRBV18 with TRBJ2-7; 7 nucleotides align to TRBD2. The CDR3 sequence: CASSPREGPYEQYF. DNA of the CDR3: TGTGCCAGCTCACCACGGGAGGGTCCCTACGAGCAGTACTTC.